This T cell receptor beta chain appears in the sequencing data of a study of blood T cell repertoires in COVID-19. About the research overall: T cells, B-cell-depleted T cells, or PBMCs provided the cDNA or gDNA that served as material.

This clone was detected only once. Methods used by the authors: Estimation of nucleated cell counts was performed using reference gene primer amplification. Data came from immunoSEQ multiplex PCR; TCRdb stores just in-frame clones and leaves some out. The V and J calls and clone size come from that table; D and trimming were worked out from the DNA. The sample holds about 180,000 clones, approximately 85% seen once. Germline loops: CDR1 KGHSH, CDR2 LQKENI. This CDR3 is 16 amino acids long. V trimming: 6 bases; J trimming: 6 bases; junction bases outside the gene matches: 13. The rearrangement links TRBV18 to TRBJ2-4; 8 nucleotides agree with TRBD1. Sequenced input: peripheral blood. The sequence was obtained from a man in his fifties or sixties with acute or convalescent COVID-19. The CDR3 loop is CASSGTSGGAGNIQYF. Written as DNA, the CDR3 is TGTGCCAGCTCGGGGACCTCAGGGGGCGCGGGAAACATTCAGTACTTC. Full variable domain (remainder filled in from reference TRBV18 and TRBJ2-4): NAGVMQNPRHLVRRRGQEARLRCSPMKGHSHVYWYRQLPEEGLKFMVYLQKENIIDESGMPKERFSAEFPKEGPSILRIQQVVRGDSAAYFCASSGTSGGAGNIQYFGAGTRLSVL.